Presented here are 27 T cell receptor beta chains from one specimen sequenced in a study of T-cell reconstitution after alpha-beta-depleted transplantation in children. For TCRbeta, the library was prepared with unique molecular identifiers. One entry per CDR3 protein results from TCRdb running MiXCR on the PCR reads. The sample includes 700,000 to 950,000 distinct CDR3 sequences, about 16% of them seen just once. The sequencing used PBMCs, mostly from graft donor cells, collected 360 days after TCRalphabeta/CD19-depleted stem cell transplant. The receptors were sampled from a male patient between 5 and 17 years old who had a stem cell transplant for acute lymphoblastic leukemia, so the T cells may come from the graft donor.

Turning to this clonotype: At one end, the junction sequence differs from germline, possibly due to a read error. This sequence joins TRBV5-5 and TRBJ2-7, with D possibly matching TRBD1 (6 bases). This CDR3 has 17 amino acids. The germline V gene encodes CDR1 SGHKS and CDR2 YYEKEE (reference sequence). The CDR3 loop reads CASTLAPRGPSSYEQYF. CDR3 DNA: TGTGCCAGCACCTTGGCCCCCAGGGGACCCAGCTCCTACGAGCAGTACTTC.

V gene TRBV11-2 combines with J gene TRBJ2-5, with TRBD2 matching 8 bases. The CDR3 totals 15 residues. Germline values: CDR1 SGHAT, CDR2 FQNNGV. With 3 bases clipped from V and 4 bases from J, the junction kept 7 bases outside the gene matches. This chain's CDR3 is CASSFFSGTRETQYF. The DNA of the CDR3 is TGTGCCAGCAGCTTCTTTAGCGGGACGCGAGAGACCCAGTACTTC.

This clonotype occurred a few times. The chain carries TRBV9 and TRBJ2-1, with D tentatively TRBD1 or TRBD2 (5 bases each). The length of the CDR3 is 14 residues. V lost 3 bases and J lost 8, with 15 bases in between. The germline V gene encodes CDR1 SGDLS and CDR2 YYNGEE. This chain's CDR3 is CASSGSLGVDEQFF. The CDR3 bases are TGTGCCAGCAGCGGGTCCCTGGGGGTGGATGAGCAGTTCTTC. The full variable domain, in which reference TRBV9 and TRBJ2-1 provide the parts outside the CDR3, is DSGVTQTPKHLITATGQRVTLRCSPRSGDLSVYWYQQSLDQGLQFLIQYYNGEERAKGNILERFSAQQFPDLHSELNLSSLELGDSALYFCASSGSLGVDEQFFGPGTRLTVL.

This rearrangement joins TRBV6-1 to TRBJ1-6; 7 bases align to TRBD1. V gave up 6 bases and J gave up 9 bases; unmatched junction bases: 11. Germline V gene data show CDR1 as MNHNS and CDR2 as SASEGT. This CDR3 region has 15 residues. As DNA, the CDR3 is TGTGCCAGCAGCACCGACAGGGTTGTTGGTTCACCCCTCCACTTT. As protein: CASSTDRVVGSPLHF.

This clonotype has more than one count but fewer than ten. The V call is TRBV11-1, the J call TRBJ2-3; D is ambiguous. The CDR3 length is 16 residues. The germline V gene encodes CDR1 SGHAT and CDR2 FQDESV (reference sequence). With 1 base removed from V and 2 bases from J, the gap between germline ends came to 13 bases. CDR3 amino acids: CASSLGTALSTDTQYF. The CDR3 nucleotides are TGTGCCAGCAGCTTAGGCACAGCCCTTTCCACAGATACGCAGTATTTT.

The chain joins TRBV7-9 to TRBJ1-1, with a tentative D call TRBD1 (6 bases). Per germline, CDR1 SEHNR and CDR2 FQNEAQ (reference sequence). Trimming removed 5 bases from V and 1 base from J, with 14 bases in between. The CDR3 covers 15 residues. Written as DNA, the CDR3 is TGTGCCAGCAGCCTACGGACAGTGCGGAACACTGAAGCTTTCTTT. Translation: CASSLRTVRNTEAFF.

The sample holds many counts of this clonotype. The rearrangement links TRBV11-2 to TRBJ1-3; D is unresolved. In germline, CDR1 is SGHAT, CDR2 FQNNGV. V shed 5 bases and J shed 0 bases, with 14 bases lying between them. The CDR3 is 16 amino acids. CDR3 region: CASSPVGLSSGNTIYF. In DNA form, the CDR3 reads TGTGCCAGCAGCCCAGTCGGCCTGAGCTCTGGAAACACCATATATTTT.

The chain links TRBV7-9 to TRBJ2-5; 8 nucleotides agree with TRBD1. The CDR3 loop spans 14 amino acids. The ends lost 6 bases at V and 1 base at J; junction bases unmatched: 4. Germline values: CDR1 SEHNR, CDR2 FQNEAQ (reference sequence). The CDR3 spells CASRVGQGQETQYF. CDR3 nucleotide sequence: TGTGCCAGCAGAGTTGGACAGGGCCAAGAGACCCAGTACTTC. The full variable domain, rest sourced from reference TRBV7-9 and TRBJ2-5, is DTGVSQNPRHKITKRGQNVTFRCDPISEHNRLYWYRQTLGQGPEFLTYFQNEAQLEKSRLLSDRFSAERPKGSFSTLEIQRTEQGDSAMYLCASRVGQGQETQYFGPGTRLLVL.

The chain combines TRBV29-1 with TRBJ2-5; 9 bases are a match to TRBD2. The CDR3 has 13 residues. Germline lookup yields CDR1 SQVTM and CDR2 ANQGSEA. J lost 5 bases, V lost 3 bases, and 4 bases had no gene match. Here the CDR3 reads CSVDPSGTETQYF. The CDR3 DNA is TGCAGCGTTGACCCTAGCGGGACGGAGACCCAGTACTTC.

This clonotype was counted a few times. The chain combines TRBV12-3 or TRBV12-4 with TRBJ1-1; possibly TRBD1 for D (6 bases). The CDR3 loop spans 15 amino acids. V was trimmed by 2 bases and J by 5 bases, leaving 15 bases between them. The CDR3 sequence is CASSLSGAGKTEAFF. The CDR3 nucleotides read TGTGCCAGCAGTTTATCAGGGGCGGGGAAGACTGAAGCTTTCTTT.

This clonotype was found a few times. The V gene is TRBV12-3 or TRBV12-4, the J gene TRBJ1-1; 8 bases align to TRBD1. Unmatched junction bases numbered 8, after V lost 3 bases and J lost 5 bases. The CDR3 has 15 residues. The CDR3 region has the DNA TGTGCCAGCAGTTTTGCCACAGGGGGTTGGACTGAAGCTTTCTTT. It translates to CASSFATGGWTEAFF.

This clonotype was counted a few times. V usage is TRBV6-5 and J usage is TRBJ2-7; D is perhaps TRBD2 (5 bases). Germline V gene sequence: CDR1 MNHEY, CDR2 SVGAGI. Trimming removed 1 base from V and 0 bases from J, with 10 bases in between. The CDR3 is 15 residues long. The DNA for the CDR3 is TGTGCCAGCAGTTACTGGGAAGAGGGCTCCTACGAGCAGTACTTC. This gives the protein CASSYWEEGSYEQYF.

This clonotype was seen a handful of times. The genes are TRBV20-1 and TRBJ1-3; D unclear. The CDR3 runs 13 residues. Trimming shortened V by 3 bases and J by 0 bases, and 6 bases separated the two germline ends. Germline assignment: CDR1 DFQATT and CDR2 SNEGSKA (reference sequence). In nucleotides, the CDR3 is TGCAGTGCTAGTGGATCCTCTGGAAACACCATATATTTT. As protein: CSASGSSGNTIYF.

On this clonotype: The CDR3 ends on some other residue instead of the conserved phenylalanine or tryptophan, so this is likely a read error. This chain uses TRBV20-1 with TRBJ1-1; possible D gene TRBD1, 5 bases. CDR3 length: 17 residues. The germline V gene has CDR1 DFQATT and CDR2 SNEGSKA (reference sequence). The CDR3 is CSAFAINPRAGNTEAFY. CDR3 nucleotide sequence: TGCAGCGCTTTCGCAATAAATCCCAGGGCCGGGAACACTGAAGCTTTCTAT.

The chain joins TRBV5-1 to TRBJ1-4, with D possibly being TRBD1 (5 bases). Germline CDR1 is SGHRS and CDR2 is YFSETQ. V dropped 3 bases and J dropped 5 bases, with 11 bases sitting between them. The CDR3 sequence is 14 residues long. CDR3: CASSSGTTNEKLFF. CDR3 in DNA: TGCGCCAGCAGCTCCGGGACCACCAATGAAAAACTGTTTTTT.

A few counts support this clonotype. This chain joins TRBV4-1 and TRBJ2-1, with 7 nucleotides matching TRBD2. V gave up 5 bases and J gave up 2 bases; unmatched junction bases: 6. From germline, CDR1 is MGHRA and CDR2 YSYEKL. CDR3 size: 15 residues. CDR3 amino acids: CASSLLATPYNEQFF. CDR3 in DNA: TGCGCCAGCAGCTTACTAGCGACCCCCTACAATGAGCAGTTCTTC.

This clonotype has more than one count but fewer than ten. The rearrangement links TRBV5-1 to TRBJ1-2; 7 bases map to TRBD1. Trimming removed 3 bases from V and 1 base from J; junction bases left unmatched: 18. Germline V gene lookup returns CDR1 SGHRS and CDR2 YFSETQ. This CDR3 is 19 amino acids long. This chain's CDR3 is CASSSFFVRGLKLNYGYTF. The CDR3 DNA reads TGCGCCAGCAGCTCCTTCTTCGTGAGGGGGCTGAAACTTAACTATGGCTACACCTTC.

The rearrangement joins TRBV27 to TRBJ2-1; 7 bases are shared with TRBD2. The CDR3 is made up of 16 amino acids. V lost 2 bases, J lost 2 bases, and 6 bases stayed unmatched. Germline-derived CDR1 and CDR2 are MNHEY and SMNVEV (reference sequence). CDR3 in amino acids: CASSLRLAAPYNEQFF. In DNA form, the CDR3 reads TGTGCCAGCAGTTTACGGCTAGCGGCCCCCTACAATGAGCAGTTCTTC.

In its sample, this clonotype was seen many times. The gene calls are TRBV27 and TRBJ1-6; D unclear. From germline, CDR1 is MNHEY and CDR2 SMNVEV (reference sequence). The CDR3 contains 12 residues. Trimming shortened V by 3 bases and J by 7 bases, and 4 bases separated the two germline ends. The CDR3 loop is CASSFSNSPLHF. CDR3 nucleotide sequence: TGTGCCAGCAGTTTTAGCAATTCACCCCTCCACTTT.

V usage is TRBV4-2 and J usage is TRBJ2-5; the match to TRBD2 covers 7 bases. The CDR3 extends over 17 amino acids. V was pared by 0 bases and J by 0 bases, with 7 bases of the junction left unmatched. Germline lookup yields CDR1 LGHNA and CDR2 YNFKEQ. CDR3 in amino acids: CASSQEGTNLYQETQYF. The CDR3 region has the DNA TGTGCCAGCAGCCAAGAAGGGACTAACCTGTACCAAGAGACCCAGTACTTC.

This clonotype was recorded many times. The V gene is TRBV7-2, the J gene TRBJ2-1, with unresolved D. V was shortened by 1 base and J by 5 bases, with 6 bases between the two germline ends. Looked up from germline, CDR1 is SGHTA and CDR2 is FQGNSA. The CDR3 has 13 residues. The CDR3 DNA reads TGTGCCAGCAGCTTAGTTAGGCACAATGAGCAGTTCTTC. Translation: CASSLVRHNEQFF.

This clonotype was detected ten times or more. The chain is built from TRBV15 and TRBJ2-7; D may be TRBD1 or TRBD2 (5 bases each). Per the germline V gene, CDR1 is LNHNV and CDR2 is YYDKDF (reference sequence). Trimming removed 0 bases from V and 2 bases from J, with 8 bases in between. The CDR3 consists of 14 residues. CDR3 in DNA: TGTGCCACCAGCAGAGATGGGGGACCCTACGAGCAGTACTTC. Protein sequence: CATSRDGGPYEQYF.

This clonotype was detected only a few times. This chain joins TRBV11-1 and TRBJ2-1; TRBD2 matches 14 bases. The CDR3 runs 20 residues. Germline V gene data show CDR1 as SGHAT and CDR2 as FQDESV (reference sequence). The V segment lost 4 bases and the J segment 4 bases; nucleotides outside the gene matches: 15. The CDR3 nucleotides are TGTGCCAGCAGCTCCAACCCCGGGACTAGCGGGAGTTCACGATACAATGAGCAGTTCTTC. This codes for CASSSNPGTSGSSRYNEQFF.

This clonotype was seen more than once but under ten times. Compared with germline, one end of the junction differs, possibly owing to a read error. The CDR3 loop is CSARGTGGYNEQFF. The CDR3 nucleotides read TGCAGTGCGAGAGGAACGGGAGGGTACAATGAGCAGTTCTTC. The chain is built from TRBV20-1 and TRBJ2-1, with 8 nucleotides matching TRBD2. Germline assignment: CDR1 DFQATT and CDR2 SNEGSKA (reference sequence). The CDR3 has 14 amino acids.

The CDR3 DNA sequence: TGTGCCAGCAGTCTATCCCGAAATATTCTAGGGAACCTAGCCAAAAACATTCAGTACTTC. Its protein is CASSLSRNILGNLAKNIQYF. The chain recombines TRBV12-3 or TRBV12-4 with TRBJ2-4; D uncertain. This CDR3 spans 20 amino acids. The V and J ends lost 5 bases and 0 bases respectively, with 26 bases between them.

The gene calls are TRBV9 and TRBJ1-2; TRBD1 might be the D (5 bases). The CDR3 has 13 amino acids. V lost 5 bases and J 5 bases, leaving 13 bases between the germline ends. Germline assignment: CDR1 SGDLS and CDR2 YYNGEE. The CDR3 loop is CASSRQRSYGYTF. The CDR3 DNA reads TGTGCCAGCAGTAGACAGCGATCATATGGCTACACCTTC.

V and J are TRBV5-5 and TRBJ2-3; TRBD2 agrees at 12 bases. V lost 4 bases and J lost 6; bases outside the gene matches: 9. The germline gives CDR1 SGHKS, CDR2 YYEKEE (reference sequence). CDR3 length equals 16 residues. CDR3: CASSRQTSGRGDTQYF. CDR3 nucleotide sequence: TGTGCCAGCAGCCGTCAGACTAGCGGGAGAGGCGATACGCAGTATTTT.